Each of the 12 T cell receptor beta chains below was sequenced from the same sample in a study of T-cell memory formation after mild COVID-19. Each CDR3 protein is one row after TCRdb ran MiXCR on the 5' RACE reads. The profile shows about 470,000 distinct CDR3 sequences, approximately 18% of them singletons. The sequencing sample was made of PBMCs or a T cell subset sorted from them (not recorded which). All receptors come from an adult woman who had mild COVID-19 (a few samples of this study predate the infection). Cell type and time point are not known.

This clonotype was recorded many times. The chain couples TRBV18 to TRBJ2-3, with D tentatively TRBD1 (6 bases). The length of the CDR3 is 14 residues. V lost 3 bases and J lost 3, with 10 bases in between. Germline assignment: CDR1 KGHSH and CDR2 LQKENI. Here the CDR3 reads CASSPSQGTDTQYF. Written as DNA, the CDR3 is TGTGCCAGCTCACCTTCACAGGGAACAGATACGCAGTATTTT.

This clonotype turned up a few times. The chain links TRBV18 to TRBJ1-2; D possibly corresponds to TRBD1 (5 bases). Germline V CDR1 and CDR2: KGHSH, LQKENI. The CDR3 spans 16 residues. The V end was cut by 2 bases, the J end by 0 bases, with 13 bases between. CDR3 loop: CASSPGHRLSNYGYTF. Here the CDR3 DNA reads TGTGCCAGCTCACCAGGACACCGCTTATCTAACTATGGCTACACCTTC.

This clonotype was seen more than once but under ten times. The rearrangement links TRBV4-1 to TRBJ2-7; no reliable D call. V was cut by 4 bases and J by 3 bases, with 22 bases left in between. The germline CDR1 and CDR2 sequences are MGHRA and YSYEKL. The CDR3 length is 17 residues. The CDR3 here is CASSRVLEKATDYEQYF. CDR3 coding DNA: TGCGCCAGCAGCCGGGTATTGGAGAAGGCGACGGACTACGAGCAGTACTTC.

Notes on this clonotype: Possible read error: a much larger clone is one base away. The CDR3 nucleotides are TGTGCCAGCAACCCGGGACAGGGCTACGAGCAGTACTTC. Its translation: CASNPGQGYEQYF. This sequence joins TRBV25-1 and TRBJ2-7, with 9 nucleotides matching TRBD1. This CDR3 region has 13 residues. Germline lookup yields CDR1 MGHDK and CDR2 SYGVNS. With 7 bases clipped from V and 3 bases from J, the junction kept 4 bases outside the gene matches.

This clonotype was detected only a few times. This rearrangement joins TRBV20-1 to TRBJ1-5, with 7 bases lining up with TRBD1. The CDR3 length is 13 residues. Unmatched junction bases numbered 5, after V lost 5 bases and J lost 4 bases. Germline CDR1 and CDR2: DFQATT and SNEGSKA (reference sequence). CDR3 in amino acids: CSAPKQGNQPQHF. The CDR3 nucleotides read TGCAGTGCTCCAAAACAGGGGAATCAGCCCCAGCATTTT.

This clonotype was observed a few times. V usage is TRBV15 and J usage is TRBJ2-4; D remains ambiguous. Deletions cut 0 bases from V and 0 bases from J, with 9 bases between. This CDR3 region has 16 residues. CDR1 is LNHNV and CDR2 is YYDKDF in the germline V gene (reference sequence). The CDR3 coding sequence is TGTGCCACCAGCAGAGATAACGCCGTAGCCAAAAACATTCAGTACTTC. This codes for CATSRDNAVAKNIQYF.

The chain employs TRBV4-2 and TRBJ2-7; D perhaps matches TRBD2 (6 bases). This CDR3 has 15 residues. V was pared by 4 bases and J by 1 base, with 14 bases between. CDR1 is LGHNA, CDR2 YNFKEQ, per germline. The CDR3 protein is CASSPTWDSSYEQYF. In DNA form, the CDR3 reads TGTGCCAGCAGCCCAACGTGGGACTCTTCCTACGAGCAGTACTTC.

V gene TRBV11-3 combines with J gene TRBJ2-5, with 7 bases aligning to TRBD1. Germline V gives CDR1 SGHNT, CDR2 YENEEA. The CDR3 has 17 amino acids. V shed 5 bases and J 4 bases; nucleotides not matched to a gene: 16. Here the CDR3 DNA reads TGTGCCAGCAGCCCGGGTGCATACCGGGACAGATCAGAGACCCAGTACTTC. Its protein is CASSPGAYRDRSETQYF. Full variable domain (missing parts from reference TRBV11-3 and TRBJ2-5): EAGVVQSPRYKIIEKKQPVAFWCNPISGHNTLYWYLQNLGQGPELLIRYENEEAVDDSQLPKDRFSAERLKGVDSTLKIQPAELGDSAVYLCASSPGAYRDRSETQYFGPGTRLLVL.

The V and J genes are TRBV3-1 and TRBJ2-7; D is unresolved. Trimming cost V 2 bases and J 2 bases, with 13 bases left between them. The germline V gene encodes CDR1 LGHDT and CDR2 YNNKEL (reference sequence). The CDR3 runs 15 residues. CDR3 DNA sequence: TGTGCCAGCAGCCAACCGAGTCACTCAACCTACGAGCAGTACTTC. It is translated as CASSQPSHSTYEQYF.

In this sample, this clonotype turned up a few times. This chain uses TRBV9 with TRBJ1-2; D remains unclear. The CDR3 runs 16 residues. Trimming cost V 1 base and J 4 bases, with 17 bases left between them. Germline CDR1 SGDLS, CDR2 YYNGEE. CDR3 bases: TGTGCCAGCAGCGTATTAGAGACACCAAGAGGCTATGGCTACACCTTC. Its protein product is CASSVLETPRGYGYTF.

The CDR3 reads CATSDHQGADTQYF. The CDR3 DNA reads TGTGCCACCAGTGATCACCAGGGGGCAGATACGCAGTATTTT. The V call is TRBV24-1, the J call TRBJ2-3, with TRBD1 matching over 7 bases. V was clipped by 3 bases and J by 4 bases; unmatched bases: 3. Per the germline V gene, CDR1 is KGHDR and CDR2 is SFDVKD. The length of the CDR3 is 14 residues.

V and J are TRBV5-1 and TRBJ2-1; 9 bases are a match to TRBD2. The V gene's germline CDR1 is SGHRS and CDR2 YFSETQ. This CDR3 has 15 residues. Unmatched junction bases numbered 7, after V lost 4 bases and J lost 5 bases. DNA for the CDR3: TGCGCCAGCAGCCCGACTAGCGGTATGGACAATGAGCAGTTCTTC. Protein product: CASSPTSGMDNEQFF.